The clone carrying this T cell receptor (beta chain) has at least ten counts. The sample originates from a study of regulatory T cells in long-lasting Graves disease. Per germline, CDR1 MDHEN and CDR2 SYDVKM. J was trimmed by 2 bases and V by 4 bases; bases with no gene match: 12. The CDR3 runs to 18 residues. Time point noted: newly diagnosed GD, antithyroid drugs for less than 3 months. TCR sequences were obtained from RNA taken from PBMCs. The authors built TCR beta libraries using iRepertoire HTBI primers and Arm-PCR of CDR3 regions. MiXCR, applied by TCRdb to the multiplex PCR reads, yields one record per CDR3 protein. This repertoire shows over 350,000 distinct CDR3 sequences, over 12% found once; its top ten account for approximately 8%. The same sample was also studied in work on T cells in Graves' hyperthyroidism and ophthalmopathy.

This TCR came from a woman between 40 and 50 years old with Graves disease. The chain joins TRBV28 to TRBJ2-7, with 12 bases fitting TRBD2. The sequencing used peripheral blood mononuclear cells (PBMCs), collected at new diagnosis, from a patient treated with antithyroid drugs. This CDR3 is CASSSGRRTSGNPYEQYF. CDR3 sequence (DNA): TGTGCCAGCAGTTCAGGGCGGCGGACTAGCGGGAACCCCTACGAGCAGTACTTC.